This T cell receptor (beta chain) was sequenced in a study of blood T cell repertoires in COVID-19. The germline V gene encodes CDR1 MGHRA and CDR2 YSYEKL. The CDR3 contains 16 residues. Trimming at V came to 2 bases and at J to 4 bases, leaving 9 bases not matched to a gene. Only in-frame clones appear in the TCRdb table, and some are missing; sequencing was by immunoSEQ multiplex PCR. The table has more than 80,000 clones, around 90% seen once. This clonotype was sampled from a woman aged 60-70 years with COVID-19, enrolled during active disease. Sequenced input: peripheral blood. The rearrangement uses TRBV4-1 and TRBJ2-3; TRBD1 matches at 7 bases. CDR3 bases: TGCGCCAGCAGCCAAAGGGGGCCTTTGGGCCCAGATACGCAGTATTTT. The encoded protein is CASSQRGPLGPDTQYF.